This T cell receptor (beta chain) derives from a study of regulatory T cells in long-lasting Graves disease. For the study at large: A definition of persistent Graves' disease required over 5 years of antithyroid drugs plus positive TSH receptor antibodies.

Both iRepertoire HTBI primers and Arm-PCR of CDR3 regions were used to build the TCR beta libraries. One entry per CDR3 protein, called by TCRdb with MiXCR from the multiplex PCR reads. The profile shows about 340,000 distinct CDR3 sequences, 15% to 20% of them singletons. The time point: persistent/refractory GD, antithyroid drugs over 5 years with positive TRAb. RNA extracted from PBMCs served as the sequencing template. This CDR3 region has 14 residues. V shed 6 bases and J shed 6 bases, with 18 bases lying between them. Germline CDR1 is SNHLY and CDR2 is FYNNEI. This clonotype has ten or more counts.

J is TRBJ2-7 and V is TRBV2, with a weak D call TRBD1 (6 bases). The starting material was peripheral blood mononuclear cells (PBMCs), obtained when the disease was refractory, from a patient treated with antithyroid drugs. The receptor's source is a female donor with Graves disease. The CDR3 DNA follows: TGTGCCAGCAGGGCCCGGACAGATCTCGGCGAGCAGTACTTC. It specifies CASRARTDLGEQYF.